This T cell receptor beta chain was sequenced during a study of blood T cell repertoires in COVID-19. The wider study: The cDNA or gDNA used as material had been derived from T cells, B-cell-depleted T cells, or PBMCs.

CDR3 size: 14 residues. V was clipped by 3 bases and J by 6 bases, with 12 bases between them. Study processing details: Using reference gene primer amplification, nucleated cell counts were estimated. Sequencing was performed with immunoSEQ multiplex PCR; in TCRdb, only in-frame clones are kept and a portion is missing. From that table come the V and J calls and clone size; the DNA was used to work out D and trimming. Of more than 150,000 clones listed, 70% to 80% are singletons. This clone was picked up one time. Participant ages covered roughly 18 to 89 years across about 22 US areas. In assigning cohorts, the study relied on participant-reported clinical history.

Sequenced material: PBMCs or T cells enriched from blood (not recorded which). The receptor was derived from a man aged 55 to 70 who had been exposed to COVID-19. V usage is TRBV23-1 and J usage is TRBJ2-4; no reliable D call. TRBV23-1 is assigned to the ORF class and has an uncertain function. In DNA, the CDR3 is TGCGCCAGCAGTCATCCCTCACCCAGAAACATTCAGTACTTC. It codes for CASSHPSPRNIQYF.